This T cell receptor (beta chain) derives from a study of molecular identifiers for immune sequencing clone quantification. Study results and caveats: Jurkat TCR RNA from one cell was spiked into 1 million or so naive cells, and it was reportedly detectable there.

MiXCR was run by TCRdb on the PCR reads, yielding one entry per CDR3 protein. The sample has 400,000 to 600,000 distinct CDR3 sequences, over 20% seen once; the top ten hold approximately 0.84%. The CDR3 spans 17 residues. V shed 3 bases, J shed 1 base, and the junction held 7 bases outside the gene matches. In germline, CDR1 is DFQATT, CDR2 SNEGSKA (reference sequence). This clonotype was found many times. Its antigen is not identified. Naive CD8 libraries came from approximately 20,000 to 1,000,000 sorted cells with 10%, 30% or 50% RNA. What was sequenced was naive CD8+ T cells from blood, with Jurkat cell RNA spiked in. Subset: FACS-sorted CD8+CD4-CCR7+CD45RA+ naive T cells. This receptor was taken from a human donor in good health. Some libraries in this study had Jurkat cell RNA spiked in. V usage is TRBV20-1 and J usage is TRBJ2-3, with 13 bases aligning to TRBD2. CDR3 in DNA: TGCAGTGCTAGGACTAGCGGGGGGCGTTTCGGCACAGATACGCAGTATTTT. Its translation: CSARTSGGRFGTDTQYF.